The 7 T cell receptor beta chains reported below all come from one sample, sequenced in a study of cytomegalovirus exposure and HLA in healthy donors. The PCR used 60 Vbeta and 13 Jbeta primers. Here immunoSEQ multiplex PCR was the method, and the copy in TCRdb shows in-frame clones only, minus some. Of more than 40,000 clones listed, about half are singletons. The source material was PBMCs. These receptor sequences come from a man aged 55 to 70 in good health and CMV-seronegative.

V is TRBV27 and J is TRBJ1-1; D not resolved. V was shortened by 2 bases and J by 5 bases, with 12 bases between the two germline ends. This CDR3 region has 14 residues. Germline lookup yields CDR1 MNHEY and CDR2 SMNVEV (reference sequence). The CDR3 nucleotides read TGTGCCAGCAGTTTAGGCTCGGGTTGGACTGAAGCTTTCTTT. This gives the protein CASSLGSGWTEAFF.

The CDR3 nucleotides are TGTGCCAGCAATACAGGGGGGAACACCGGGGAGCTGTTTTTT. Protein sequence: CASNTGGNTGELFF. The chain recombines TRBV6-1 with TRBJ2-2; 8 bases align to TRBD1. Per the germline V gene, CDR1 is MNHNS and CDR2 is SASEGT. This CDR3 spans 14 amino acids. The junction had 2 bases not matched to a gene; V was cut back by 7 bases and J by 1 base.

This clone has only a few counts. V is TRBV6-5 and J is TRBJ2-1; 9 nucleotides match TRBD1. CDR3 size: 15 residues. The trim removed 2 bases at V and 8 bases at J, leaving 7 bases unmatched. Germline V gives CDR1 MNHEY, CDR2 SVGAGI. CDR3 residues: CASSYGQGLSYEQFF. In nucleotides, the CDR3 is TGTGCCAGCAGTTACGGACAGGGGTTAAGTTATGAGCAGTTCTTC.

The chain couples TRBV6-5 to TRBJ2-4; 11 nucleotides line up with TRBD2. Germline V CDR1 and CDR2: MNHEY, SVGAGI. V trimming: 5 bases; J trimming: 6 bases; junction bases outside the gene matches: 3. CDR3 size: 14 residues. Here the CDR3 DNA reads TGTGCCAGCAGTCATGGGACTAGCGGAAACATTCAGTACTTC. Its protein product is CASSHGTSGNIQYF.

There are a few counts of this clone. The chain recombines TRBV7-2 with TRBJ2-1; perhaps TRBD1 as D (5 bases). Between the trimmed V and J ends, which lost 4 bases and 4 bases, there was a span of 14 bases. Germline V gene lookup returns CDR1 SGHTA and CDR2 FQGNSA. This CDR3 comprises 15 residues. CDR3 bases: TGTGCCAGCAGCTCAAGACAGAAGATATACAATGAGCAGTTCTTC. Translating it yields CASSSRQKIYNEQFF.

This clone has more than one count but fewer than ten. This chain uses TRBV5-6 with TRBJ2-5, with a tentative D call TRBD2 (5 bases). This CDR3 region has 14 residues. V lost 3 bases and J 1 base, leaving 10 bases between the germline ends. In germline, CDR1 is SGHDT, CDR2 YYEEEE. The CDR3 is CASSSQAAQETQYF. CDR3 coding DNA: TGTGCCAGCAGCTCACAAGCGGCCCAAGAGACCCAGTACTTC.

The chain couples TRBV6-5 to TRBJ2-7; 10 bases agree with TRBD1. The CDR3 extends over 13 amino acids. With V trimmed by 2 bases and J by 7 bases, 2 bases remained unmatched. CDR1 and CDR2 (germline): MNHEY, SVGAGI. As DNA, the CDR3 is TGTGCCAGCAGTTACGGGACAGGGGTTGAGCAGTACTTC. It yields the protein CASSYGTGVEQYF.